This is a list of T cell receptor beta chains from one sample in a study of T-cell reconstitution after alpha-beta-depleted transplantation in children. TCRdb fed the PCR reads into MiXCR, producing one record per CDR3 protein. In the table there are approximately 510,000 distinct CDR3 sequences, around 16% of which are singletons. Sequenced material: PBMCs from the stem cell graft donor, taken from the stem cell graft. The source of these receptors is a human donor who donated a stem cell graft to a child with acute lymphoblastic leukemia. Both conserved end residues are part of each CDR3. Each record gives: clone size, D gene, V gene, J gene, CDR3 protein, CDR3 DNA. D genes are given only for firm matches. The size entry is marked missing in some rows and otherwise reads once, few, many or a size class.

>few|.|TRBV2|TRBJ2-7
CASSGRLAKSYEQYF
TGTGCCAGCAGTGGGAGGCTAGCGAAATCCTACGAGCAGTACTTC
>.|TRBD2|TRBV6-5|TRBJ2-2
CASSYEGVAGTAGELFF
TGTGCCAGCAGTTACGAGGGGGTAGCGGGAACCGCCGGGGAGCTGTTTTTT
>.|TRBD1|TRBV27|TRBJ2-4
CASRRDRGRDIQYF
TGTGCCAGCAGACGGGACAGGGGGCGCGACATTCAGTACTTC
>.|TRBD1|TRBV25-1|TRBJ1-4
CASAFHGTGVEKLFF
TGTGCCAGCGCCTTCCACGGGACAGGGGTGGAAAAACTGTTTTTT
>.|TRBD1|TRBV5-6|TRBJ1-4
CASSFGDSSEKLFF
TGTGCCAGCAGCTTCGGGGACAGCTCGGAAAAACTGTTTTTT
>.|.|TRBV15|TRBJ1-4
CATSSGEGTNEKLFF
TGTGCCACCAGCAGCGGGGAGGGAACTAATGAAAAACTGTTTTTT
>.|TRBD1|TRBV6-1|TRBJ1-2
CASSRTGRGYGYTF
TGTGCCAGCTCTCGGACAGGGAGGGGCTATGGCTACACCTTC
>.|TRBD1|TRBV7-9|TRBJ1-6
CASSQTGGPNSPLHF
TGTGCCAGCAGCCAGACAGGGGGTCCTAATTCACCCCTCCACTTT
>few|TRBD1|TRBV29-1|TRBJ2-3
CSVRTGSTDTQYF
TGCAGCGTTCGGACAGGGAGCACAGATACGCAGTATTTT
>.|TRBD1|TRBV12-3/TRBV12-4|TRBJ1-5
CASSSGTGGPYHQPQHF
TGTGCCAGCAGTTCCGGGACAGGGGGCCCATATCATCAGCCCCAGCATTTT
>few|TRBD1|TRBV3-1|TRBJ2-1
CASSHGTGGSSYNEQFF
TGTGCCAGCAGCCACGGGACAGGGGGTAGCTCCTACAATGAGCAGTTCTTC
>few|TRBD2|TRBV7-8|TRBJ2-1
CASSPTSGTYNEQFF
TGTGCCAGCAGCCCCACTAGCGGTACCTACAATGAGCAGTTCTTC
>.|.|TRBV2|TRBJ1-2
CASRTGPYTF
TGTGCCAGCAGAACAGGTCCGTACACCTTC
>few|.|TRBV18|TRBJ2-1
CASSLLDRTNEQFF
TGTGCCAGCTCACTCCTGGACAGAACGAATGAGCAGTTCTTC
>few|TRBD1|TRBV12-3/TRBV12-4|TRBJ1-4
CASSILGTGAAEKLFF
TGTGCCAGCAGTATACTCGGGACAGGGGCGGCGGAAAAACTGTTTTTT
>.|.|TRBV29-1|TRBJ2-1
CSVEQGPYNKQFF
TGCAGCGTTGAACAGGGCCCCTACAATAAGCAGTTCTTC
>.|TRBD2|TRBV5-1|TRBJ2-2
CASSYRGGYTGELFF
TGCGCCAGCAGCTACCGGGGGGGCTACACCGGGGAGCTGTTTTTT
>.|.|TRBV20-1|TRBJ2-3
CSARVAGYTDTQYF
TGCAGTGCTAGAGTGGCGGGTTACACAGATACGCAGTATTTT
>.|TRBD1|TRBV15|TRBJ2-4
CATSSVSSGTGGAKNIQYF
TGTGCCACCAGCAGTGTTAGCTCCGGGACAGGGGGAGCCAAAAACATTCAGTACTTC
>few|.|TRBV7-8|TRBJ2-2
CASSLVWGGTGELFF
TGTGCCAGCAGCTTAGTATGGGGAGGCACCGGGGAGCTGTTTTTT
>few|.|TRBV5-1|TRBJ2-1
CASSPRSGRSYNEQFF
TGCGCCAGCAGCCCCCGGTCAGGGCGGAGTTACAATGAGCAGTTCTTC
>.|TRBD1|TRBV7-8|TRBJ1-4
CASSLGYEGAYEKLFF
TGTGCCAGCAGCTTAGGATACGAGGGGGCCTATGAAAAACTGTTTTTT
>few|TRBD1|TRBV7-3|TRBJ1-5
CASSSFRDRGGLSNQPQHF
TGTGCCAGCAGCTCATTTCGGGACAGGGGAGGGTTGAGCAATCAGCCCCAGCATTTT
>.|.|TRBV4-1|TRBJ2-1
CASSQRGGLRNEQFF
TGCGCCAGCAGCCAAAGAGGGGGGCTAAGGAATGAGCAGTTCTTC
>.|.|TRBV20-1|TRBJ2-3
CSANGAFDTQYF
TGCAGTGCAAACGGGGCTTTCGATACGCAGTATTTT
>few|.|TRBV20-1|TRBJ2-3
CSVQWVSTDTQYF
TGCAGTGTTCAGTGGGTTAGCACAGATACGCAGTATTTT
>few|TRBD1|TRBV20-1|TRBJ2-5
CSATYRGYLETQYF
TGCAGTGCGACCTACAGGGGTTATCTAGAGACCCAGTACTTC
>.|.|TRBV5-8|TRBJ1-5
CASSLEWVRQPQHF
TGTGCCAGCAGCTTGGAATGGGTCCGCCAGCCCCAGCATTTT
>.|.|TRBV3-1|TRBJ1-1
CASSQVPTEAFF
TGTGCCAGCAGCCAAGTACCCACTGAAGCTTTCTTT
>.|.|TRBV5-1|TRBJ2-1
CASSIWSGEQFF
TGCGCCAGCAGCATCTGGTCCGGTGAGCAGTTCTTC
>.|.|TRBV7-6|TRBJ2-7
CASSLVPGEQYF
TGTGCCAGCAGCTTAGTTCCCGGAGAGCAGTACTTC
>few|.|TRBV6-1|TRBJ2-2
CASRTARVGTGELFF
TGTGCCAGCAGAACCGCGAGGGTCGGCACCGGGGAGCTGTTTTTT
>.|.|TRBV6-6|TRBJ2-7
CASSPFTGEQYF
TGTGCCAGCAGCCCCTTTACTGGGGAGCAGTACTTC
>.|.|TRBV7-9|TRBJ2-1
CASSLRRDGNNEQFF
TGTGCCAGCAGCTTGCGAAGAGACGGAAACAATGAGCAGTTCTTC
>few|.|TRBV5-4|TRBJ2-1
CASSPGEINEQFF
TGTGCCAGCAGCCCTGGGGAGATAAATGAGCAGTTCTTC
>.|TRBD1|TRBV25-1|TRBJ1-2
CASSVQGKGYTF
TGTGCCAGCAGTGTACAGGGGAAGGGCTACACCTTC
>few|.|TRBV12-3/TRBV12-4|TRBJ1-1
CASSLGQRAFF
TGTGCCAGCAGTTTAGGGCAGAGGGCTTTCTTT
>few|TRBD1|TRBV4-1|TRBJ1-4
CASSQEGDRGRGLFF
TGCGCCAGCAGCCAAGAGGGGGACAGGGGACGCGGGCTGTTTTTT